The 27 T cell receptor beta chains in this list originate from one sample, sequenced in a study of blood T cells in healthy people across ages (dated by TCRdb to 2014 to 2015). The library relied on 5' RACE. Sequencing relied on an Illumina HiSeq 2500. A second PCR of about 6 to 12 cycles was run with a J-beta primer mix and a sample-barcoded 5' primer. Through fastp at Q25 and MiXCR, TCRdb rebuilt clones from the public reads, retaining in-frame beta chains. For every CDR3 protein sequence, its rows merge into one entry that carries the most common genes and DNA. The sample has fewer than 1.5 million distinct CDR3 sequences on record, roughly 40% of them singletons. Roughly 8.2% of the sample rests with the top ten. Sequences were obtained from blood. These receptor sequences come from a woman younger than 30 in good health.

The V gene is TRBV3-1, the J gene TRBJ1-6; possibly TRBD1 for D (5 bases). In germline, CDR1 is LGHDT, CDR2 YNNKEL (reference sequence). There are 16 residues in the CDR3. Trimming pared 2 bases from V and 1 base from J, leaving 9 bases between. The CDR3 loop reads CASSQQGASYNSPLHF. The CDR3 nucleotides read TGTGCCAGCAGCCAACAGGGTGCGTCCTATAATTCACCCCTCCACTTT. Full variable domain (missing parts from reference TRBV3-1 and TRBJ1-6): DTAVSQTPKYLVTQMGNDKSIKCEQNLGHDTMYWYKQDSKKFLKIMFSYNNKELIINETVPNRFSPKSPDKAHLNLHINSLELGDSAVYFCASSQQGASYNSPLHFGNGTRLTVT.

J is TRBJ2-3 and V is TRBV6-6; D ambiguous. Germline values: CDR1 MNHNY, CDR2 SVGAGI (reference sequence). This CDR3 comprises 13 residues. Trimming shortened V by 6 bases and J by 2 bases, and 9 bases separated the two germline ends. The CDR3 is CASRVDSTDTQYF. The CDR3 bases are TGTGCCAGCAGGGTCGACTCCACAGATACGCAGTATTTT.

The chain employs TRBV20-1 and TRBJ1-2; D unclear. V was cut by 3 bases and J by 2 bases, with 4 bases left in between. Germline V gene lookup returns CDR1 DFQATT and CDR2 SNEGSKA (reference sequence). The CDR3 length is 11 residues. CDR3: CSASQNYGYTF. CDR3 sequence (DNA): TGCAGTGCTAGTCAGAACTATGGCTACACCTTC.

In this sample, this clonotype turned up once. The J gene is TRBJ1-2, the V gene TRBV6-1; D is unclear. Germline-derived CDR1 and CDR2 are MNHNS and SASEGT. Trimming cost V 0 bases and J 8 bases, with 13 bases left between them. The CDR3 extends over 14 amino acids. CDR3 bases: TGTGCCAGCAGTGAAGCGCTCGGGAGGGAAGGCTACACCTTC. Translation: CASSEALGREGYTF.

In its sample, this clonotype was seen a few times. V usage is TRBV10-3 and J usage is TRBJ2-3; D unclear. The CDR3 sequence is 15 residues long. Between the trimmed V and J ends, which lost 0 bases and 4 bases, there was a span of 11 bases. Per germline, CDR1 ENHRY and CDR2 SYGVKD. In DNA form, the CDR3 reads TGTGCCATCAGTGAGTCGTCTGTATTGGCAGATACGCAGTATTTT. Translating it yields CAISESSVLADTQYF.

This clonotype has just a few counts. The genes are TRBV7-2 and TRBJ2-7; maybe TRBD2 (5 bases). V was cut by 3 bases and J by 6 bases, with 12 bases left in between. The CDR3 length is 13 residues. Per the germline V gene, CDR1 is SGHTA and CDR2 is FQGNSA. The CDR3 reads CASSFIERSEQYF. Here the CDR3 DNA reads TGTGCCAGCAGCTTTATCGAGCGGAGCGAGCAGTACTTC.

For the CDR3, the DNA is TGTGCCAGCAGCCACGCCTTCCGGGAGTTCTTC. Protein product: CASSHAFREFF. This chain joins TRBV3-1 and TRBJ2-1; no firm D call. The V end was cut by 3 bases, the J end by 14 bases, with 11 bases between. Germline-derived CDR1 and CDR2 are LGHDT and YNNKEL (reference sequence). The CDR3 covers 11 residues.

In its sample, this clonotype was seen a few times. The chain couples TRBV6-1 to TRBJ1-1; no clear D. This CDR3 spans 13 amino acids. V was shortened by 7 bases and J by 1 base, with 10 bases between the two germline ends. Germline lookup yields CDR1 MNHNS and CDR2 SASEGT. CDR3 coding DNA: TGTGCCAGCATCCTCGGCCCGAACACTGAAGCTTTCTTT. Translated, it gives CASILGPNTEAFF.

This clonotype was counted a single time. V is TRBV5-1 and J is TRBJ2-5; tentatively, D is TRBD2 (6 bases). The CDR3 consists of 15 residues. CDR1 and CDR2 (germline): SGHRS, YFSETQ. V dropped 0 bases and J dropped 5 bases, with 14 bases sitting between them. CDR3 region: CASSLDGSGGETQYF. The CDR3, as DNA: TGCGCCAGCAGCTTGGATGGTAGCGGCGGGGAGACCCAGTACTTC.

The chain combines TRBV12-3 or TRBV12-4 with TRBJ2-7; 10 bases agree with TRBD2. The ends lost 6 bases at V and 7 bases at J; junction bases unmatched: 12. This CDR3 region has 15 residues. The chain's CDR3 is CASSPAGGPGNEQYF. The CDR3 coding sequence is TGTGCCAGCAGCCCAGCGGGGGGGCCAGGCAATGAGCAGTACTTC.

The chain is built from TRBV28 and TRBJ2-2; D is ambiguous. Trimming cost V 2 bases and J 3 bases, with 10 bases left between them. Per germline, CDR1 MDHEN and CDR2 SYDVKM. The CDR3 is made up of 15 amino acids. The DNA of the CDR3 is TGTGCCAGCAGTTTAGTGATGGGATACACCGGGGAGCTGTTTTTT. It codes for CASSLVMGYTGELFF.

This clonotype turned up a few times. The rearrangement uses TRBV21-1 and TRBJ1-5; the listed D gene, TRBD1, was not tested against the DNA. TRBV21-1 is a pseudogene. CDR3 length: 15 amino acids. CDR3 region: CASSKERGLHQPQHF. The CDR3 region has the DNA TGTGCCAGCAGCAAAGAGAGGGGGCTGCATCAGCCCCAGCATTTT.

CDR3 loop: CASSGTDREKSPLHF. The DNA of the CDR3 is TGTGCCAGCAGTGGTACTGACAGGGAGAAATCACCCCTCCACTTT. The chain recombines TRBV12-3 or TRBV12-4 with TRBJ1-6, with 7 bases fitting TRBD1. V lost 5 bases to trimming and J lost 10 bases; unmatched junction nucleotides: 11. The CDR3 runs to 15 residues.

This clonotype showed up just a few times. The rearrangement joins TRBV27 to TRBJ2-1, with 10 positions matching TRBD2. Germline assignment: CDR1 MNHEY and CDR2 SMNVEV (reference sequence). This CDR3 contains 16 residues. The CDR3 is CATRRLAGAGYNEQFF. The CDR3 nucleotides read TGTGCAACTCGTCGGCTAGCGGGAGCGGGGTACAATGAGCAGTTCTTC.

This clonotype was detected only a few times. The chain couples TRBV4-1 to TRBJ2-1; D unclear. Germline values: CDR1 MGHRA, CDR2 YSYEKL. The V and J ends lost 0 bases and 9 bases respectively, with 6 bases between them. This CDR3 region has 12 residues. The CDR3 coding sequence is TGCGCCAGCAGCCAAGATAGATCTGAGCAGTTCTTC. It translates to CASSQDRSEQFF.

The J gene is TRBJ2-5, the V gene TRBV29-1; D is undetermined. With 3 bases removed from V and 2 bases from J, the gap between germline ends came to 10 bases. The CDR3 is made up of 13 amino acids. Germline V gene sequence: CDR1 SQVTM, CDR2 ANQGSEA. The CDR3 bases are TGCAGCGTTGATGCCCACGGACAAGAGACCCAGTACTTC. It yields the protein CSVDAHGQETQYF.

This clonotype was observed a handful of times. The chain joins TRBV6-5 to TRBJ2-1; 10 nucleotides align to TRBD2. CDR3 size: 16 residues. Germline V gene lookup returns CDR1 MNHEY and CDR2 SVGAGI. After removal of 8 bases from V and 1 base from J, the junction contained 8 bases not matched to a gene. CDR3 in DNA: TGTGCCAGCCAAGGAGCGGGAGGGGTATCCTACAATGAGCAGTTCTTC. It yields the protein CASQGAGGVSYNEQFF.

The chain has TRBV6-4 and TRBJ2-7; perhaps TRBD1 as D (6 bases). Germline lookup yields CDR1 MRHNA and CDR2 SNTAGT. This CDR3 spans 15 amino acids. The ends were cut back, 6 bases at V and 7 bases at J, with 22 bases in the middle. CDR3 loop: CASSSGHPGYNEQYF. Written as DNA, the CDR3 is TGTGCCAGCAGCTCGGGACATCCCGGGTACAATGAGCAGTACTTC.

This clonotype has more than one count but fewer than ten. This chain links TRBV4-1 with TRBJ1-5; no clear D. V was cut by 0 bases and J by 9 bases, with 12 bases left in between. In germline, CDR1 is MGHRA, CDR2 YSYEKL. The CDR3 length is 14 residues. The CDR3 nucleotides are TGCGCCAGCAGCCAAGATCTATCCCCCATGCCCCAGCATTTT. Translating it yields CASSQDLSPMPQHF.

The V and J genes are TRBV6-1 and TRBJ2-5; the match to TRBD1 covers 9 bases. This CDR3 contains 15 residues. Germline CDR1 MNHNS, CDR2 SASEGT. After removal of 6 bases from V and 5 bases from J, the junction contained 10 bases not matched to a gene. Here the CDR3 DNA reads TGTGCCAGCAGATACGGAAGACAGGGGGGGGAGACCCAGTACTTC. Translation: CASRYGRQGGETQYF.

Here the CDR3 reads CACTRQGASVNEQFF. The CDR3 DNA reads TGTGCCTGCACCCGACAGGGGGCATCGGTCAATGAGCAGTTCTTC. The rearrangement joins TRBV3-1 to TRBJ2-1, with 10 bases aligning to TRBD1. V lost 11 bases to trimming and J lost 6 bases; unmatched junction nucleotides: 13. CDR1 is LGHDT, CDR2 YNNKEL, per germline (reference sequence). CDR3 length: 15 amino acids.

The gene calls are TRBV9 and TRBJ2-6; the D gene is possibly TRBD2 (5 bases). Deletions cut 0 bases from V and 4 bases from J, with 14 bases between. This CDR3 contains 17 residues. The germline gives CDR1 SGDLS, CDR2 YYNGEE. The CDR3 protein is CASSVGAGLAGANVLTF. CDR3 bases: TGTGCCAGCAGCGTAGGGGCAGGCTTAGCGGGGGCCAACGTCCTGACTTTC.

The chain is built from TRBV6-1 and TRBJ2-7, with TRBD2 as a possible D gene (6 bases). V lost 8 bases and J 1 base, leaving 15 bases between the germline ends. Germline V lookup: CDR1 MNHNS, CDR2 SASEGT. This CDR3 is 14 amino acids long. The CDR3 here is CASGMGTGSYEQYF. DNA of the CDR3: TGTGCCAGCGGGATGGGGACTGGTTCCTACGAGCAGTACTTC.

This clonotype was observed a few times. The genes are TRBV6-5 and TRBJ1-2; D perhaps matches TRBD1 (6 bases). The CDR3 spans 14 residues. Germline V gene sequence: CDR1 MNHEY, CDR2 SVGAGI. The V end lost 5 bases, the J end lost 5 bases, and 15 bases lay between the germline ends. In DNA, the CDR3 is TGTGCCAGCAGTAAGGGGGGAACTCCGTATGGCTACACCTTC. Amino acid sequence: CASSKGGTPYGYTF.

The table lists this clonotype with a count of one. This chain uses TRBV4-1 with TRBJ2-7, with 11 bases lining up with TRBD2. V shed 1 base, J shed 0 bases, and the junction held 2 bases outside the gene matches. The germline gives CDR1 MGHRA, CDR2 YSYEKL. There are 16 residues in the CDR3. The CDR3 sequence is CASSQGSGRGSYEQYF. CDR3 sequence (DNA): TGCGCCAGCAGCCAAGGTAGCGGGAGGGGCTCCTACGAGCAGTACTTC.

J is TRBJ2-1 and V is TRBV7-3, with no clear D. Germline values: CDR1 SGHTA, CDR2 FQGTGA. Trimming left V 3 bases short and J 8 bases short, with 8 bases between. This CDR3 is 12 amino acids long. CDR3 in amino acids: CASSFGSHEQFF. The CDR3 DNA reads TGTGCCAGCAGCTTCGGCTCCCATGAGCAGTTCTTC.

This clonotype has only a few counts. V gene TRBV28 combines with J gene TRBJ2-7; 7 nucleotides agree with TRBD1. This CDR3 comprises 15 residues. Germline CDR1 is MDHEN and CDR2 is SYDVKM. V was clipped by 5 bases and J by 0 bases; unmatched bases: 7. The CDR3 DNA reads TGTGCCAGCAGTGGACCCGGGACAGCCTCCTACGAGCAGTACTTC. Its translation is CASSGPGTASYEQYF.